Listed here are 15 T cell receptor beta chains from one sample, sequenced in a study of cytomegalovirus exposure and HLA in healthy donors. PCR used 60 Vbeta primers and 13 Jbeta primers. The data were produced by immunoSEQ multiplex PCR, yet TCRdb's version contains in-frame clones alone and is incomplete. Of some 120,000 clones in the sample, 80% are singletons; the top ten hold just over 1%. Input material: PBMCs. The origin of the receptors is a human donor in good health.

Worth noting for this clone: One junction end disagrees with the germline gene, perhaps due to a read error. This sequence joins TRBV28 and TRBJ1-3, with D unresolved. Germline-derived CDR1 and CDR2 are MDHEN and SYDVKM. The CDR3 is made up of 13 amino acids. The CDR3 sequence is CASGENGGNTIYF. In DNA form, the CDR3 reads TGTGCCAGCGGGGAGAACGGAGGAAATACCATATATTTT.

The rearrangement links TRBV28 to TRBJ1-1; 7 nucleotides match TRBD1. Losses at the gene ends were 3 bases for V and 4 bases for J; bases not matched to a gene: 11. The length of the CDR3 is 16 residues. CDR1 and CDR2 from the germline V gene are MDHEN and SYDVKM. The CDR3 loop reads CASSFGQVPLVTEAFF. The CDR3, as DNA: TGTGCCAGCAGTTTCGGACAGGTGCCCCTGGTCACTGAAGCTTTCTTT.

The rearrangement links TRBV6-5 to TRBJ1-2; D remains unclear. Trimming cost V 0 bases and J 2 bases, with 7 bases left between them. CDR1 and CDR2 from the germline V gene are MNHEY and SVGAGI. The CDR3 length is 14 residues. CDR3 loop: CASSYSGSNYGYTF. The DNA of the CDR3 is TGTGCCAGCAGTTACTCAGGGAGCAACTATGGCTACACCTTC.

This rearrangement joins TRBV28 to TRBJ2-7; 7 bases line up with TRBD1. Germline V lookup: CDR1 MDHEN, CDR2 SYDVKM. The CDR3 loop spans 15 amino acids. V shed 6 bases and J 5 bases; nucleotides not matched to a gene: 13. The CDR3 here is CASSRWGRGSHEQYF. The DNA for the CDR3 is TGTGCCAGCAGCCGATGGGGCAGGGGGAGCCACGAGCAGTACTTC. Variable domain in full (rest from reference TRBV28 and TRBJ2-7): DVKVTQSSRYLVKRTGEKVFLECVQDMDHENMFWYRQDPGLGLRLIYFSYDVKMKEKGDIPEGYSVSREKKERFSLILESASTNQTSMYLCASSRWGRGSHEQYFGPGTRLTVT.

The chain carries TRBV19 and TRBJ2-3, with a possible D match to TRBD1 (6 bases). The germline V gene has CDR1 LNHDA and CDR2 SQIVND (reference sequence). The CDR3 runs 14 residues. The V end was cut by 6 bases, the J end by 9 bases, with 19 bases between. In DNA form, the CDR3 reads TGTGCCAGTAGAACCGGGACAATTGAGGACACGCAGTATTTT. It encodes CASRTGTIEDTQYF.

This chain connects TRBV2 to TRBJ1-2, with 12 bases fitting TRBD1. The CDR3 has 16 residues. The germline V gene encodes CDR1 SNHLY and CDR2 FYNNEI. V lost 8 bases and J lost 7; bases outside the gene matches: 14. Here the CDR3 reads CASQLVNRDRGPGYTF. CDR3 in DNA: TGTGCCAGCCAACTTGTCAACCGGGACAGGGGGCCTGGCTACACCTTC.

The chain has TRBV10-1 and TRBJ2-3; 7 bases are shared with TRBD1. This CDR3 is built from 16 residues. Per germline, CDR1 WNHNN and CDR2 SYGVQD (reference sequence). Trimming took 3 bases from V and 2 from J; bases not matched to a gene: 8. The CDR3 sequence: CASSDNFDRATDTQYF. CDR3 bases: TGCGCCAGCAGTGACAATTTCGACAGGGCCACAGATACGCAGTATTTT.

The chain links TRBV4-1 to TRBJ2-4; 9 bases align to TRBD1. This CDR3 contains 17 residues. V lost 5 bases and J lost 0; bases outside the gene matches: 8. The V gene's germline CDR1 is MGHRA and CDR2 YSYEKL. The DNA for the CDR3 is TGCGCCAGCAGCTCACCTCACAGGGGGCTAGCCAAAAACATTCAGTACTTC. Its protein product is CASSSPHRGLAKNIQYF.

V gene TRBV5-1 combines with J gene TRBJ2-7; 9 bases align to TRBD2. The J segment lost 6 bases and the V segment lost 6 bases, leaving 13 bases of the junction unmatched. The CDR3 totals 15 residues. CDR1 SGHRS and CDR2 YFSETQ come from the germline V gene. CDR3: CASNTGTSLLGEQYF. In nucleotides, the CDR3 is TGCGCCAGCAACACTGGGACTAGCTTACTGGGCGAGCAGTACTTC.

In its sample, this clone was seen a few times. The chain employs TRBV27 and TRBJ1-4, with 7 bases lining up with TRBD1. Per germline, CDR1 MNHEY and CDR2 SMNVEV (reference sequence). The V and J ends lost 7 bases and 4 bases, in that order; junction bases with no gene match: 3. This CDR3 is 13 amino acids long. The DNA for the CDR3 is TGTGCCAGCACTGGACAGGATAATGAAAAACTGTTTTTT. As protein: CASTGQDNEKLFF.

CDR3 in DNA: TGTGCCAGCTCACCTCTAGCGGGGGGGAGCACAGATACGCAGTATTTT. Its translation: CASSPLAGGSTDTQYF. The chain employs TRBV18 and TRBJ2-3, with 12 nucleotides matching TRBD2. This CDR3 is built from 16 residues. Germline CDR1 and CDR2: KGHSH and LQKENI. V was pared by 3 bases and J by 0 bases, with 1 base of the junction left unmatched.

The V call is TRBV10-3, the J call TRBJ2-1, with 9 bases aligning to TRBD2. CDR1 is ENHRY and CDR2 is SYGVKD in the germline V gene. This CDR3 has 14 residues. V lost 6 bases and J lost 8; bases outside the gene matches: 8. In DNA form, the CDR3 reads TGTGCCATCAGGGTGGCGGGGGGGTTCTATGAGCAGTTCTTC. Translating gives CAIRVAGGFYEQFF.

The gene calls are TRBV7-2 and TRBJ1-6; TRBD1 might be the D (5 bases). Germline V gene sequence: CDR1 SGHTA, CDR2 FQGNSA. V was shortened by 3 bases and J by 14 bases, with 20 bases between the two germline ends. CDR3 length equals 15 residues. In DNA, the CDR3 is TGTGCCAGCAGCTTCGGGCGGACCGGAGGGGAGGCCCTCCACTTT. Protein: CASSFGRTGGEALHF.

The chain combines TRBV28 with TRBJ2-7; weak D call: TRBD1 (5 bases). This CDR3 is 16 amino acids long. Deletions cut 1 base from V and 2 bases from J, with 15 bases between. Looked up from germline, CDR1 is MDHEN and CDR2 is SYDVKM. In DNA, the CDR3 is TGTGCCAGCAGTTTATACCCCGACAGAAGTCCCTACGAGCAGTACTTC. Amino acid sequence: CASSLYPDRSPYEQYF.

Only a few counts were recorded for this clone. This chain uses TRBV5-4 with TRBJ1-1; 8 bases fit TRBD1. The CDR3 has 14 amino acids. CDR1 SGHNT and CDR2 YYREEE come from the germline V gene (reference sequence). With 4 bases clipped from V and 8 bases from J, the junction kept 10 bases outside the gene matches. Here the CDR3 DNA reads TGTGCCAGCAGCAACGGACAGGGACGAAACGAAGCTTTCTTT. Protein product: CASSNGQGRNEAFF.